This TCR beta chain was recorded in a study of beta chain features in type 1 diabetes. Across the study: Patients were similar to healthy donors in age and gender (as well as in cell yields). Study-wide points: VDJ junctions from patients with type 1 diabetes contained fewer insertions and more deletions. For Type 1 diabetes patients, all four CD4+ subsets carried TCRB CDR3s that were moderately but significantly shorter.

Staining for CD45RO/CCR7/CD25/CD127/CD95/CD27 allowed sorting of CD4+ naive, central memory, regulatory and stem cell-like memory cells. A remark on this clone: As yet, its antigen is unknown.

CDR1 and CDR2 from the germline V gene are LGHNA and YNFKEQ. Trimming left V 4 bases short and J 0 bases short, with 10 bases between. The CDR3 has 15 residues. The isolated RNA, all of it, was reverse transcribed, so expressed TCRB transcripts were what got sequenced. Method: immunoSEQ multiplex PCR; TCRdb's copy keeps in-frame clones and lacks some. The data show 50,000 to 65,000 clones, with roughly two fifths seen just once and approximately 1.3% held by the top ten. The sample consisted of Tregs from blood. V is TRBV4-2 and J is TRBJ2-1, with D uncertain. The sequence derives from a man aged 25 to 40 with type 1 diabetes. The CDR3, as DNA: TGTGCCAGCAGCCGCGACCGAGGCTCCTACAATGAGCAGTTCTTC. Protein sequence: CASSRDRGSYNEQFF.